This entry is about one TCR beta chain. This entry comes from a study of cytomegalovirus exposure and HLA in healthy donors. At the level of the study: Of the donors genotyped, approximately 400 in all, 75% to 90% fell in the Caucasian-associated ancestry cluster.

Researchers ran the PCR with 60 Vbeta and 13 Jbeta primers. TCRdb's copy holds only in-frame clones and misses some; the assay was immunoSEQ multiplex PCR. Among around 99,000 clones listed, about 85% were seen once. There are 15 residues in the CDR3. Germline V gene sequence: CDR1 SEHNR, CDR2 FQNEAQ (reference sequence). V shed 3 bases and J shed 3 bases, with 13 bases lying between them. This chain joins TRBV7-9 and TRBJ2-3, with D unresolved. Specimen: PBMCs. This receptor was obtained from a man aged 30 to 45 in good health and CMV-seronegative. The CDR3 reads CASSLVSGLTDTQYF. In DNA form, the CDR3 reads TGTGCCAGCAGCTTGGTCTCAGGTCTTACAGATACGCAGTATTTT.